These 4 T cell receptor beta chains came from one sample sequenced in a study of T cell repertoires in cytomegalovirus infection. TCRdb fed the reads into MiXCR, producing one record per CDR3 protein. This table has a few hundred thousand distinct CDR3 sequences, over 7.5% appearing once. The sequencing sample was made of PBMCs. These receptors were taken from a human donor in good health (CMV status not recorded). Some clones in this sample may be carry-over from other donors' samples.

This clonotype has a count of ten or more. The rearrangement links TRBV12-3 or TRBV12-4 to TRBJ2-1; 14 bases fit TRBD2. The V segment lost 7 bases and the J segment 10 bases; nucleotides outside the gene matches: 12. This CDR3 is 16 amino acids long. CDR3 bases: TGTGCCAGCACCGGGACTAGCGGGAGTGTAAAGCGGGAGCAGTTCTTC. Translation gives CASTGTSGSVKREQFF.

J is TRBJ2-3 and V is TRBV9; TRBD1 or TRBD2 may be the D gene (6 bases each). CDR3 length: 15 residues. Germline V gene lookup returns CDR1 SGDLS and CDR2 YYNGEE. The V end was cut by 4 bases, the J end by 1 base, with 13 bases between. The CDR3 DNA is TGTGCCAGCAGCCTACATGGGGGGCGCACAGATACGCAGTATTTT. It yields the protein CASSLHGGRTDTQYF.

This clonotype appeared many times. CDR3 sequence (DNA): TGTGCCAGCAGCTTAGGCATAAACACTGAAGCTTTCTTT. Translation gives CASSLGINTEAFF. The chain uses TRBV7-8 and TRBJ1-1, with unresolved D. CDR3 length: 13 amino acids. V was shortened by 1 base and J by 2 bases, with 5 bases between the two germline ends. Looked up from germline, CDR1 is SGHVS and CDR2 is FQNEAQ.

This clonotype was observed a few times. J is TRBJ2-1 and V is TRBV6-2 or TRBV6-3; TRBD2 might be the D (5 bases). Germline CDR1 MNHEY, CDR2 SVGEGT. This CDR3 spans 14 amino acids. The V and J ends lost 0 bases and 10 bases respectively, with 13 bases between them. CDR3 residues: CASSYSSLVPEQFF. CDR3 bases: TGTGCCAGCAGTTACTCCTCACTAGTTCCCGAGCAGTTCTTC.